These T cell receptor beta chains were read from a single sample in a study of T-cell memory formation after mild COVID-19. TCRdb processed the 5' RACE reads anew with MiXCR; each CDR3 protein has one entry. The data hold 300,000 to 400,000 distinct CDR3 sequences, with around 21% observed a single time. The sample consisted of PBMCs or a T cell subset sorted from them (not recorded which). The receptors shown here come from an adult woman who had mild COVID-19 (a few samples of this study predate the infection). Cell type and time point are not known. CDR3s include the opening cysteine and the closing phenylalanine or tryptophan. D genes are given only for firm matches. Rows may omit the clone size; those that give it use once, few, many or a size class.

size: -; V: TRBV4-3; J: TRBJ2-3; D: -; CDR3: CASSDGGGPDTQYF; DNA: TGCGCCAGCAGCGACGGAGGGGGCCCAGATACGCAGTATTTT
size: many; V: TRBV6-5; J: TRBJ2-7; D: -; CDR3: CASSSLGEQYF; DNA: TGTGCCAGCAGCTCTTTGGGTGAGCAGTACTTC
size: -; V: TRBV5-1; J: TRBJ1-1; D: TRBD1; CDR3: CASSPFDRALISSNTEAFF; DNA: TGCGCCAGCAGCCCTTTCGACAGGGCGTTGATATCGTCTAACACTGAAGCTTTCTTT
size: few; V: TRBV24-1; J: TRBJ1-2; D: TRBD1; CDR3: CATSEGTGRYTF; DNA: TGTGCCACCAGTGAGGGGACAGGGCGCTACACCTTC
size: many; V: TRBV7-2; J: TRBJ2-1; D: TRBD2; CDR3: CASSLEHPWTSGGGFLDEQFF; DNA: TGTGCCAGCAGCTTAGAACACCCTTGGACTAGCGGGGGGGGTTTTCTCGATGAGCAGTTCTTC
size: few; V: TRBV20-1; J: TRBJ2-2; D: -; CDR3: CSVGGANTGELFF; DNA: TGCAGTGTCGGCGGGGCGAACACCGGGGAGCTGTTTTTT
size: -; V: TRBV19; J: TRBJ2-1; D: -; CDR3: CASTNSGEIDEQFF; DNA: TGTGCCAGTACCAATTCGGGGGAGATTGATGAGCAGTTCTTC
size: -; V: TRBV7-8; J: TRBJ2-7; D: -; CDR3: CASSRLELFAYEQYF; DNA: TGTGCCAGCAGCCGGCTCGAGTTATTCGCCTACGAGCAGTACTTC
size: few; V: TRBV11-2; J: TRBJ2-1; D: TRBD1; CDR3: CASTPLGQVPGEQFF; DNA: TGTGCCAGCACCCCCCTGGGACAGGTCCCCGGGGAGCAGTTCTTC
size: -; V: TRBV6-5; J: TRBJ1-1; D: -; CDR3: CASSFARAANYEAFF; DNA: TGTGCCAGCAGTTTTGCGCGAGCAGCGAACTATGAAGCTTTCTTT
size: -; V: TRBV6-6; J: TRBJ1-2; D: -; CDR3: CASSYPSPNYGYTF; DNA: TGTGCCAGCAGTTACCCCAGCCCTAACTATGGCTACACCTTC
size: -; V: TRBV20-1; J: TRBJ1-1; D: TRBD1; CDR3: CSATQGARIATEAFF; DNA: TGCAGTGCTACCCAGGGGGCGCGGATTGCCACTGAAGCTTTCTTT
size: -; V: TRBV2; J: TRBJ2-2; D: TRBD2; CDR3: CASSSIWTSGGTGELFF; DNA: TGTGCCAGCAGTTCTATATGGACTAGCGGGGGGACCGGGGAGCTGTTTTTT
size: -; V: TRBV24-1; J: TRBJ2-2; D: -; CDR3: CATSDAQGLAGELFF; DNA: TGTGCCACCAGTGATGCCCAGGGGTTGGCCGGGGAGCTGTTTTTT
size: -; V: TRBV3-1; J: TRBJ2-7; D: -; CDR3: CASSQEISGKAYEQYF; DNA: TGTGCCAGCAGCCAAGAGATCTCCGGGAAAGCCTACGAGCAGTACTTC
size: few; V: TRBV12-3/TRBV12-4; J: TRBJ2-3; D: TRBD2; CDR3: CASNLAGGTDTQYF; DNA: TGTGCCAGCAACCTAGCGGGCGGCACAGATACGCAGTATTTT
size: few; V: TRBV19; J: TRBJ2-1; D: -; CDR3: CASSISAGEQFF; DNA: TGTGCCAGTAGTATAAGTGCGGGAGAGCAGTTCTTC
size: few; V: TRBV6-2/TRBV6-3; J: TRBJ2-6; D: -; CDR3: CASSKQSSGANVLTF; DNA: TGTGCCAGCAGTAAACAGAGCTCTGGGGCCAACGTCCTGACTTTC
size: -; V: TRBV2; J: TRBJ2-1; D: TRBD2; CDR3: CASSEAPSGGDYNEQFF; DNA: TGTGCCAGCAGTGAAGCCCCTAGCGGGGGGGATTACAATGAGCAGTTCTTC
size: few; V: TRBV12-3/TRBV12-4; J: TRBJ2-7; D: TRBD2; CDR3: CASSSPRTSGRAYEQYF; DNA: TGTGCCAGCAGTTCCCCCCGGACTAGCGGGAGGGCCTACGAGCAGTACTTC
size: many; V: TRBV14; J: TRBJ1-2; D: -; CDR3: CASSRSITGFDGYTF; DNA: TGTGCCAGCAGCAGATCCATCACAGGGTTCGATGGCTACACCTTC
size: -; V: TRBV18; J: TRBJ2-6; D: -; CDR3: CASSTQGSGANVLTF; DNA: TGTGCCAGCTCAACCCAGGGATCCGGGGCCAACGTCCTGACTTTC
size: -; V: TRBV6-1; J: TRBJ2-1; D: TRBD2; CDR3: CASIPVSGEQFF; DNA: TGTGCCAGCATCCCGGTTAGCGGGGAGCAGTTCTTC
size: -; V: TRBV6-5; J: TRBJ1-4; D: -; CDR3: CASSYSTGGWNEKLFF; DNA: TGTGCCAGCAGTTACTCAACAGGAGGATGGAACGAAAAACTGTTTTTT
size: -; V: TRBV25-1; J: TRBJ2-7; D: -; CDR3: CASSFGRNSYEQYF; DNA: TGTGCCAGCAGCTTCGGACGGAACTCCTACGAGCAGTACTTC
size: many; V: TRBV3-1; J: TRBJ2-3; D: -; CDR3: CASARTGTTDTQYF; DNA: TGTGCCAGCGCCCGAACGGGGACGACAGATACGCAGTATTTT
size: few; V: TRBV9; J: TRBJ1-1; D: TRBD1; CDR3: CASSEPGQGPFDTEAFF; DNA: TGTGCCAGCAGTGAACCGGGACAGGGTCCGTTCGACACTGAAGCTTTCTTT
size: few; V: TRBV27; J: TRBJ2-1; D: TRBD2; CDR3: CASRKAGGDNEQFF; DNA: TGTGCCAGCAGAAAAGCGGGAGGGGACAATGAGCAGTTCTTC
size: -; V: TRBV24-1; J: TRBJ2-1; D: TRBD1; CDR3: CATSDFDDRGLPSSYNEQFF; DNA: TGTGCCACCAGTGATTTCGACGACAGGGGACTTCCTAGCTCCTACAATGAGCAGTTCTTC
size: -; V: TRBV5-1; J: TRBJ2-5; D: -; CDR3: CASSFDGSKETQYF; DNA: TGCGCCAGCAGTTTTGACGGATCCAAAGAGACCCAGTACTTC
size: -; V: TRBV18; J: TRBJ2-1; D: -; CDR3: CASSPRESYNEQFF; DNA: TGTGCCAGCTCACCACGAGAATCCTACAATGAGCAGTTCTTC
size: few; V: TRBV5-1; J: TRBJ2-3; D: -; CDR3: CASSSAWGAYTDTQYF; DNA: TGCGCCAGCAGCTCGGCGTGGGGGGCCTACACAGATACGCAGTATTTT
size: -; V: TRBV5-1; J: TRBJ2-2; D: -; CDR3: CASSPKGHTGELFF; DNA: TGCGCCAGCAGCCCCAAAGGGCACACCGGGGAGCTGTTTTTT
size: few; V: TRBV6-2/TRBV6-3; J: TRBJ2-2; D: TRBD1; CDR3: CASTGDRGRLNTGELFF; DNA: TGTGCCAGCACCGGGGACAGGGGGCGCCTGAACACCGGGGAGCTGTTTTTT
size: -; V: TRBV2; J: TRBJ2-2; D: TRBD2; CDR3: CASSIAGGPRVGELFF; DNA: TGTGCCAGCAGCATAGCGGGGGGGCCGCGAGTCGGGGAGCTGTTTTTT
size: -; V: TRBV10-3; J: TRBJ2-7; D: -; CDR3: CAIRGRTTYEQYF; DNA: TGTGCCATCCGGGGACGGACCACCTACGAGCAGTACTTC
size: once; V: TRBV24-1; J: TRBJ2-1; D: -; CDR3: CATSVPGGTYNEQFF; DNA: TGTGCCACCAGTGTGCCGGGGGGCACATACAATGAGCAGTTCTTC
size: few; V: TRBV20-1; J: TRBJ2-5; D: TRBD2; CDR3: CSASPDQQRGGTETQYF; DNA: TGCAGTGCTAGTCCCGACCAGCAGCGGGGGGGTACGGAGACCCAGTACTTC
size: -; V: TRBV7-9; J: TRBJ2-7; D: -; CDR3: CASSVDIPYEQYF; DNA: TGTGCCAGCAGCGTCGACATTCCCTACGAGCAGTACTTC
size: -; V: TRBV25-1; J: TRBJ2-7; D: -; CDR3: CASSEVSNYEQYF; DNA: TGTGCCAGCAGTGAGGTATCAAACTACGAGCAGTACTTC
size: few; V: TRBV24-1; J: TRBJ2-2; D: TRBD1; CDR3: CATSDSGTANTGELFF; DNA: TGTGCCACCAGTGATTCCGGGACAGCGAACACCGGGGAGCTGTTTTTT
size: -; V: TRBV20-1; J: TRBJ1-2; D: -; CDR3: CSARSGLYSNYGYTF; DNA: TGCAGTGCTAGGTCAGGGCTTTATTCTAACTATGGCTACACCTTC
size: few; V: TRBV5-4; J: TRBJ2-2; D: -; CDR3: CASSLALGELFF; DNA: TGTGCCAGCAGCTTGGCCCTCGGGGAGCTGTTTTTT
size: few; V: TRBV24-1; J: TRBJ2-3; D: TRBD2; CDR3: CATSDLPGLAGDTDTQYF; DNA: TGTGCCACCAGTGATTTGCCGGGACTAGCGGGGGACACAGATACGCAGTATTTT
size: -; V: TRBV24-1; J: TRBJ2-1; D: TRBD2; CDR3: CATSGYLAGGAYEQFF; DNA: TGTGCCACCAGTGGGTACCTAGCGGGAGGTGCCTATGAGCAGTTCTTC
size: many; V: TRBV27; J: TRBJ2-1; D: TRBD2; CDR3: CASSLYASGIYNEQFF; DNA: TGTGCCAGCAGTTTATACGCTAGCGGAATATACAATGAGCAGTTCTTC
size: -; V: TRBV29-1; J: TRBJ2-1; D: -; CDR3: CSVVLVLYNEQFF; DNA: TGCAGCGTTGTTTTAGTTCTCTACAATGAGCAGTTCTTC
size: -; V: TRBV9; J: TRBJ2-5; D: TRBD2; CDR3: CASSGGDYLGLGAQYF; DNA: TGTGCCAGCAGCGGGGGGGACTACCTCGGTCTTGGGGCCCAGTACTTC
size: few; V: TRBV20-1; J: TRBJ1-1; D: TRBD1; CDR3: CSASLDRGGTEAFF; DNA: TGCAGTGCTAGCTTAGACAGGGGTGGAACTGAAGCTTTCTTT
size: -; V: TRBV29-1; J: TRBJ2-3; D: -; CDR3: CSVPTRGTQYF; DNA: TGCAGCGTACCCACGCGGGGTACGCAGTATTTT
size: -; V: TRBV6-4; J: TRBJ2-1; D: TRBD2; CDR3: CASSPRAGEAHEQFF; DNA: TGTGCCAGCAGCCCTCGGGCGGGAGAGGCTCATGAGCAGTTCTTC
size: many; V: TRBV10-3; J: TRBJ1-2; D: TRBD1; CDR3: CAISDRDSQYYGYTF; DNA: TGTGCCATCAGTGATAGGGACAGCCAATACTATGGCTACACCTTC
size: -; V: TRBV9; J: TRBJ2-5; D: -; CDR3: CASRGEEETQYF; DNA: TGTGCCAGCAGGGGAGAGGAAGAGACCCAGTACTTC
size: many; V: TRBV2; J: TRBJ2-7; D: TRBD2; CDR3: CASSERTSGSHYEQYF; DNA: TGTGCCAGCAGTGAACGGACTAGCGGGAGTCACTACGAGCAGTACTTC